This T cell receptor (beta chain) was observed in a study of blood T cell repertoires in COVID-19. Study details: Whether acute or convalescent, the COVID-19 samples came from the United States, Italy and Spain. PBMCs, B-cell-depleted T cells, or T cells were the source of the cDNA or gDNA that made up the material.

With regard to this clone: One end of the junction varies from germline; a read error may be responsible.

TCRdb keeps only in-frame clones here, not all; method: immunoSEQ multiplex PCR. The sample carries approximately 270,000 clones, roughly four fifths recorded once. This CDR3 region has 10 residues. Looked up from germline, CDR1 is LNHDA and CDR2 is SQIVND (reference sequence). Sequenced sample: peripheral blood. The J gene is TRBJ1-1, the V gene TRBV19; D unclear. The receptor comes from a person aged 65 to 85 with COVID-19, enrolled during active disease. DNA of the CDR3: TGTGCCAGTAGTTATACTGGAGCTTTCTTT. Amino acids: CASSYTGAFF.